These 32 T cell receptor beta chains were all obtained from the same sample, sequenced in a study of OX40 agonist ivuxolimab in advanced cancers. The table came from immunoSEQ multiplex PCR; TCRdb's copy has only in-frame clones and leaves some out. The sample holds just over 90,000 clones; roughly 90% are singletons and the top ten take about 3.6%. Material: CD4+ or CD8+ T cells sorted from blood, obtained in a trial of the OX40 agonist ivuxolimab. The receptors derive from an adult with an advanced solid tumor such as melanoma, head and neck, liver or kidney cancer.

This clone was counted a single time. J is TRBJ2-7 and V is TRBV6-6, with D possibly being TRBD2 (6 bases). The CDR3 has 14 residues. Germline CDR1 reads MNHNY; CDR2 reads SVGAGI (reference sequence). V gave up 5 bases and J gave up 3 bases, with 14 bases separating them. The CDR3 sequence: CASSPGRSCYEQYF. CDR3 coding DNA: TGTGCCAGCAGTCCGGGGAGGTCCTGCTACGAGCAGTACTTC.

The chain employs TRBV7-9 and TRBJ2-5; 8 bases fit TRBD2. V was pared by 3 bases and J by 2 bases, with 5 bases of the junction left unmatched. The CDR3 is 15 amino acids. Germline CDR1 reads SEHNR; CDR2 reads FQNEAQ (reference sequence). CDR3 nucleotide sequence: TGTGCCAGCAGCTTGCCGGGGGGGGAACAAGAGACCCAGTACTTC. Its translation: CASSLPGGEQETQYF.

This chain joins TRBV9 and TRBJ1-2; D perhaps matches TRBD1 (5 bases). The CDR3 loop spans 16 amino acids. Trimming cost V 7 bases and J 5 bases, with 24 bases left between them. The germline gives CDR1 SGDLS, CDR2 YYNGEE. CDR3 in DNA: TGTGCCAGCTCACCCACCTCGGGTCGGGGGGATTATGGCTACACCTTC. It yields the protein CASSPTSGRGDYGYTF.

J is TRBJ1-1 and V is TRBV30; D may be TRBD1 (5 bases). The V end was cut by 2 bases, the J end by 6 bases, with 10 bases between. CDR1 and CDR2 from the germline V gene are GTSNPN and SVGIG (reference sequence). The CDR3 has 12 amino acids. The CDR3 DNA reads TGTGCCTGGAGTCCCAGGGTCCCTGAAGCTTTCTTT. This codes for CAWSPRVPEAFF.

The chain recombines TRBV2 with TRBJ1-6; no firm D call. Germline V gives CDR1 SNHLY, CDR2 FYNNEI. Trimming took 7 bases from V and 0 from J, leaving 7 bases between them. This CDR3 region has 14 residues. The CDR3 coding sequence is TGTGCCAGCATGGGTGACTCCTATAATTCACCCCTCCACTTT. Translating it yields CASMGDSYNSPLHF.

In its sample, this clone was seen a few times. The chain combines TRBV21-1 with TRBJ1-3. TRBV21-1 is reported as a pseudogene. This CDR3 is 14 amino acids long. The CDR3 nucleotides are TGTGCCAGCAGCAAGAGGCCTCAGGGAAACACCATATATTTT. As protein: CASSKRPQGNTIYF.

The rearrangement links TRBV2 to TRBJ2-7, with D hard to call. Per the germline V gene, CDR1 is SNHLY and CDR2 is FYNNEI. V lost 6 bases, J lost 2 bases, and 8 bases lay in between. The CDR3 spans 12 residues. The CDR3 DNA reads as TGTGCCAGCAGCCCCGGTGCCTACGAGCAGTACTTC. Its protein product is CASSPGAYEQYF.

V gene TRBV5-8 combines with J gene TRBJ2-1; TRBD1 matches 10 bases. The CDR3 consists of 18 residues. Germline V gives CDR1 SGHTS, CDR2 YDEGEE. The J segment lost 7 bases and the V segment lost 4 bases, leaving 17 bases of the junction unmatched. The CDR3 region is CASSLGQGRSEGGNEQFF. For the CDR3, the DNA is TGTGCCAGCAGCCTGGGACAGGGGAGATCCGAGGGAGGGAATGAGCAGTTCTTC.

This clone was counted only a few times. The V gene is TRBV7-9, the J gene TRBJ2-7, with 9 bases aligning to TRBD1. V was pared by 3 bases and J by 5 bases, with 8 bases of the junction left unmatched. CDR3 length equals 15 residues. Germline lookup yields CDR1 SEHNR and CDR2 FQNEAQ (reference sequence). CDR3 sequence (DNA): TGTGCCAGCAGCTTCCCGGGGGACAGGGCGAACGAGCAGTACTTC. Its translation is CASSFPGDRANEQYF.

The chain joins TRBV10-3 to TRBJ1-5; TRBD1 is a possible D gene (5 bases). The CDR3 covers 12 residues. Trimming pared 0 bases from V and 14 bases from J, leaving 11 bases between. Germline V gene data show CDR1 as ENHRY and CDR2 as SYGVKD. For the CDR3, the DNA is TGTGCCATCAGTGAGTCGGGGCGGTTCGAGCATTTT. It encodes CAISESGRFEHF.

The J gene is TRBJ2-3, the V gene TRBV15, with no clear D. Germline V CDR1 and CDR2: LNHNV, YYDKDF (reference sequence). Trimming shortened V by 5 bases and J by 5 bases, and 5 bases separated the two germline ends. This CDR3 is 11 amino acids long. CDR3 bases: TGTGCCACCAGCGGGGTAGATACGCAGTATTTT. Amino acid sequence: CATSGVDTQYF.

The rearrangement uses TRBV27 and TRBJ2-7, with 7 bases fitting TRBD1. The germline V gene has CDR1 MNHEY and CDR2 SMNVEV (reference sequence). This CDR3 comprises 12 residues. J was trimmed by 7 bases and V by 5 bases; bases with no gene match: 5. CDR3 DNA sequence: TGTGCCAGCAGTCCCCCGACAGGGGAGCAGTACTTC. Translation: CASSPPTGEQYF.

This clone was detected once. Here the CDR3 reads CASSEIDTPEQYF. The DNA of the CDR3 is TGCGCCAGCAGTGAGATAGACACTCCTGAGCAGTACTTC. This chain uses TRBV10-1 with TRBJ2-7, with D unresolved. Looked up from germline, CDR1 is WNHNN and CDR2 is SYGVQD (reference sequence). This CDR3 region has 13 residues. V dropped 2 bases and J dropped 7 bases, with 12 bases sitting between them.

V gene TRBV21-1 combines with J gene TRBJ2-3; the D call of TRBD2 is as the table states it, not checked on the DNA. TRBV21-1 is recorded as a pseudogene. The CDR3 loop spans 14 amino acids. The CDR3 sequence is CASSIGLALDTQYF. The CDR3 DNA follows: TGTGCCAGCAGCATTGGACTAGCCTTAGATACGCAGTATTTT.

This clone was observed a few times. CDR3 in amino acids: CSVEWDTEAFF. The CDR3 region has the DNA TGCAGCGTTGAATGGGATACTGAAGCTTTCTTT. The chain is built from TRBV29-1 and TRBJ1-1; D is uncertain. The germline V gene encodes CDR1 SQVTM and CDR2 ANQGSEA. V lost 2 bases to trimming and J lost 5 bases, with 6 bases between them. The CDR3 has 11 residues.

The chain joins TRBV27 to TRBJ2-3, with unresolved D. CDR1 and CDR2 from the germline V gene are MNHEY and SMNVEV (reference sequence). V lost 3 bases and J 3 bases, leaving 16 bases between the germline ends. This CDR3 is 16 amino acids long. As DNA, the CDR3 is TGTGCCAGCAGTTTGTATAGGCGGCAGGCAACAGATACGCAGTATTTT. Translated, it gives CASSLYRRQATDTQYF.

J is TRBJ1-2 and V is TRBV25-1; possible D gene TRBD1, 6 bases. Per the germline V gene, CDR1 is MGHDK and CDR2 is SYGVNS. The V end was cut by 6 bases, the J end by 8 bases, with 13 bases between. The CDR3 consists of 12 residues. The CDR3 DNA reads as TGTGCCAGCAGAAACAGGGCTGGAGGCTACACCTTC. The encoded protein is CASRNRAGGYTF.

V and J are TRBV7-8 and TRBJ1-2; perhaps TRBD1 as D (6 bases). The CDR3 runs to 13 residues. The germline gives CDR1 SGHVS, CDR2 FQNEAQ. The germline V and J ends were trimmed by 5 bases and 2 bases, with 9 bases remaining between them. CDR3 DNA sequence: TGTGCCAGCAGCCAGGGGACGAACTATGGCTACACCTTC. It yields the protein CASSQGTNYGYTF. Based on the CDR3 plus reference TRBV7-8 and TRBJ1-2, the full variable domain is GAGVSQSPRYKVAKRGQDVALRCDPISGHVSLFWYQQALGQGPEFLTYFQNEAQLDKSGLPSDRFFAERPEGSVSTLKIQRTQQEDSAVYLCASSQGTNYGYTFGSGTRLTVV.

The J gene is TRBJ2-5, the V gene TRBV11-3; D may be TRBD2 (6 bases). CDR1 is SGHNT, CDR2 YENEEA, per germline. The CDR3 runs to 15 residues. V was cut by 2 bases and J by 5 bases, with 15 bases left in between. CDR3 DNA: TGTGCCAGCAGCTTATCTGGAGGGTTGGGGGAGACCCAGTACTTC. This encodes CASSLSGGLGETQYF. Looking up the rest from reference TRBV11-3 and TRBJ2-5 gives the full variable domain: EAGVVQSPRYKIIEKKQPVAFWCNPISGHNTLYWYLQNLGQGPELLIRYENEEAVDDSQLPKDRFSAERLKGVDSTLKIQPAELGDSAVYLCASSLSGGLGETQYFGPGTRLLVL.

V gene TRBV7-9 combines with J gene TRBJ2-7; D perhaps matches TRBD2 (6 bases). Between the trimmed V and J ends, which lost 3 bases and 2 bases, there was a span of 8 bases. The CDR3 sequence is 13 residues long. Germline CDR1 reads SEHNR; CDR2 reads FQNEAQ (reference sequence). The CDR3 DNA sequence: TGTGCCAGCAGCTTTGGACTACCCTACGAGCAGTACTTC. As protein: CASSFGLPYEQYF. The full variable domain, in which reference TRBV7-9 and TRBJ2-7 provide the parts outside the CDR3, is DTGVSQNPRHKITKRGQNVTFRCDPISEHNRLYWYRQTLGQGPEFLTYFQNEAQLEKSRLLSDRFSAERPKGSFSTLEIQRTEQGDSAMYLCASSFGLPYEQYFGPGTRLTVT.

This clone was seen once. The DNA for the CDR3 is TGTGCCAGCAGTTTATTGGGGGCTTCCGAGACCCAGTACTTC. It codes for CASSLLGASETQYF. V is TRBV27 and J is TRBJ2-5, with a possible D match to TRBD1 (6 bases). The CDR3 covers 14 residues. Germline V CDR1 and CDR2: MNHEY, SMNVEV (reference sequence). Trimming cost V 1 base and J 5 bases, with 11 bases left between them.

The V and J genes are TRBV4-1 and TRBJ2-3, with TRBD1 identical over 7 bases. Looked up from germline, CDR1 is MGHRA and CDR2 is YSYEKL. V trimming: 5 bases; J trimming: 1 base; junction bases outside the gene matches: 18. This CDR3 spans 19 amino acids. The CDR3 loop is CASSITVPSQGVRTDTQYF. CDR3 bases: TGCGCCAGCAGCATCACGGTTCCCTCTCAGGGGGTTCGCACAGATACGCAGTATTTT.

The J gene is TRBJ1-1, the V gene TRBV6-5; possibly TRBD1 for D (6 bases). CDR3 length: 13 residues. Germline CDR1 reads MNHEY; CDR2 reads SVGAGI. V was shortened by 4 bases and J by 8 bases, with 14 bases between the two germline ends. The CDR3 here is CASSSYPTGEAFF. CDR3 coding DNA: TGTGCCAGCAGTTCCTACCCCACAGGGGAAGCTTTCTTT.

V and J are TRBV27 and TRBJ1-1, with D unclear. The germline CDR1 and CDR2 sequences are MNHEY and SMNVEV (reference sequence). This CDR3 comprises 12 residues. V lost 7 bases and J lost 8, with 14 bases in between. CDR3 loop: CASIEGGGEAFF. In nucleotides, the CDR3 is TGTGCCAGCATTGAGGGCGGAGGGGAAGCTTTCTTT.

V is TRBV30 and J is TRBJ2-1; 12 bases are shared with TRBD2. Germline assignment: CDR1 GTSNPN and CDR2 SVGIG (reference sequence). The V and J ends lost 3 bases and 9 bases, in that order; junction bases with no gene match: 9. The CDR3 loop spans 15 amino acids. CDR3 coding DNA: TGTGCCTGGAGGAGCGCTAGCGGGGGGGCAAGTGAGCAGTTCTTC. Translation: CAWRSASGGASEQFF.

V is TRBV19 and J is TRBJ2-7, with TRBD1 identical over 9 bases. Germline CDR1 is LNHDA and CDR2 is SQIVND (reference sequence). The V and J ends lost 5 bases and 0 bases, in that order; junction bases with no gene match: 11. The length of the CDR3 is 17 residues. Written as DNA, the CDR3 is TGTGCCAGTAGTCCGGAGGGGGGGACAGGGATCTCCTACGAGCAGTACTTC. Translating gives CASSPEGGTGISYEQYF.

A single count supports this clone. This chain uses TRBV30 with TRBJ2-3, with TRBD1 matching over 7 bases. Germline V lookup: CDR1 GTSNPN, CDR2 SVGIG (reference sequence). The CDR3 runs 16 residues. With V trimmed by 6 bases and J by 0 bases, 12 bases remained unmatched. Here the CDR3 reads CACHLPGQTSTDTQYF. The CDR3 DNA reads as TGTGCCTGTCACCTCCCGGGACAGACTAGCACAGATACGCAGTATTTT.

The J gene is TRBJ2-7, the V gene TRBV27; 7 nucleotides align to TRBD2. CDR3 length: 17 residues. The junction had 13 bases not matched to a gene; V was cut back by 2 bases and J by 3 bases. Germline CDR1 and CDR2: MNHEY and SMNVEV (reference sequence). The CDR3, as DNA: TGTGCCAGCAGTTTAGTGTTGGCGGCGGGGGTCATCTACGAGCAGTACTTC. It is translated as CASSLVLAAGVIYEQYF.

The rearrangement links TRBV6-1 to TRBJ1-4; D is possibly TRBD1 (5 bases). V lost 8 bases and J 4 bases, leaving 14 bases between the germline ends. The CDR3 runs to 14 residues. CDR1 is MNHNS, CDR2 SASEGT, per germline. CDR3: CASRYRGLNEKLFF. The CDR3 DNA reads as TGTGCCAGCCGGTACCGGGGCCTTAATGAAAAACTGTTTTTT.

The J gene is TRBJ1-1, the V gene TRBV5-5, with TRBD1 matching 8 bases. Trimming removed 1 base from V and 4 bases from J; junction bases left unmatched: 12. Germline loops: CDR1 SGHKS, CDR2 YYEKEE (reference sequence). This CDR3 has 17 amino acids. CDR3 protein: CASSLLISQGVGTEAFF. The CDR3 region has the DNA TGTGCCAGCAGCTTGCTAATATCACAGGGGGTGGGCACTGAAGCTTTCTTT.

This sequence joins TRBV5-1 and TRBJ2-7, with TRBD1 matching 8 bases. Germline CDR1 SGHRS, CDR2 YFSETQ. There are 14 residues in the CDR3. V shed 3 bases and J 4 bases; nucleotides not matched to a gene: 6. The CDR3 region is CASSYGTGVYEQYF. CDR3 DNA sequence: TGCGCCAGCAGCTACGGGACAGGCGTTTACGAGCAGTACTTC.

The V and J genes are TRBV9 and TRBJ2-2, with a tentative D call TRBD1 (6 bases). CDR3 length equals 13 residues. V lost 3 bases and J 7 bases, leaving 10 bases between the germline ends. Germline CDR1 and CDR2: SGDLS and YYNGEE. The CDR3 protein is CASSAQGIGELFF. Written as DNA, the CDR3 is TGTGCCAGCAGCGCACAGGGTATCGGGGAGCTGTTTTTT.